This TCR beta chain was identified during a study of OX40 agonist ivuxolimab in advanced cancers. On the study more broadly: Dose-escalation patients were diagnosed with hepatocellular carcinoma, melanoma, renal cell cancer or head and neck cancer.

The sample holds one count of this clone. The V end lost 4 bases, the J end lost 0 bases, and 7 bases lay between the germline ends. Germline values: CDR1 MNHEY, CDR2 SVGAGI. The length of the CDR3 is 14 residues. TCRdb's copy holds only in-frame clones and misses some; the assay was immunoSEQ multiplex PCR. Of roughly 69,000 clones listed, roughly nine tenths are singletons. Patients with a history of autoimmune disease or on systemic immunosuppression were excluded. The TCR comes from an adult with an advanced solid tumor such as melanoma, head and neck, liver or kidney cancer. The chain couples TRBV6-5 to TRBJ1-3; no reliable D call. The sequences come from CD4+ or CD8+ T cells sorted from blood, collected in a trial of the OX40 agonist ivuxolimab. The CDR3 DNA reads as TGTGCCAGCAGTTTGGGGAGCTCTGGAAACACCATATATTTT. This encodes CASSLGSSGNTIYF.